This T cell receptor beta chain was documented in a study of T cell repertoires in cytomegalovirus infection. The overall study: It can be stated that public TCR beta signatures indicated CMV infection as well as a matching HLA type.

This clonotype showed up many times. TCRdb recomputed calls from the reads with MiXCR, one row per CDR3 protein. Of 600,000 to 800,000 distinct CDR3 sequences detected, 20% to 25% appear once; the ten largest clones hold under 8.5%. The CDR3 runs 11 residues. Germline-derived CDR1 and CDR2 are SGHTA and FQGNSA. V gave up 11 bases and J gave up 8 bases, with 15 bases separating them. The TCR sequence derives from a human donor in good health (CMV status not recorded). Some clones in this sample may be carry-over from other donors' samples. Sequenced: CD8+ T cells from PBMCs. The chain combines TRBV7-2 with TRBJ1-1; D unresolved. CDR3 sequence: CASRPDAEAFF. In DNA form, the CDR3 reads TGTGCCTCACGTCCGGACGCCGAAGCTTTCTTT. Based on the CDR3 plus reference TRBV7-2 and TRBJ1-1, the full variable domain is GAGVSQSPSNKVTEKGKDVELRCDPISGHTALYWYRQSLGQGLEFLIYFQGNSAPDKSGLPSDRFSAERTGGSVSTLTIQRTQQEDSAVYLCASRPDAEAFFGQGTRLTVV.